A single T cell receptor (beta chain) is shown here with its context. Study processing details: Amplification of reference gene primers was used by the study to estimate nucleated cell counts. Sequencing was performed with immunoSEQ multiplex PCR; in TCRdb, only in-frame clones are kept and a portion is missing. That table is the source of V, J and clone size, and D and trimming were worked out from the DNA. Of 120,000 to 150,000 clones listed, 84% are singletons. The data stem from a study of blood T cell repertoires in COVID-19. Study at large: Acute and convalescent COVID-19 specimens originated in the United States, Italy and Spain. Sources were T cells, B-cell-depleted T cells, or PBMCs; the material itself was cDNA or gDNA.

The CDR3 has 14 residues. Germline values: CDR1 MNHEY, CDR2 SVGAGI. Trimming cost V 6 bases and J 3 bases; bases outside gene matches: 6. V usage is TRBV6-5 and J usage is TRBJ2-7; 9 bases agree with TRBD1. The sequenced sample was peripheral blood. The TCR comes from a human donor in a cohort sampled during active COVID-19. For the CDR3, the DNA is TGTGCCAGCAGCCGGGGACAGGGCAGCTACGAGCAGTACTTC. Its protein product is CASSRGQGSYEQYF.